Listed below are T cell receptor beta chains from one sample, sequenced in a study of T cell responses to AZD1222 COVID-19 vaccine. Assay used: immunoSEQ multiplex PCR; TCRdb lists only in-frame clones, some missing. The data show some 30,000 clones, with about 86% seen just once and approximately 6.8% held by the top ten. The material sequenced was peripheral blood, taken on day 0 of AZD1222 vaccination. These receptors came from an adult in good health. CDR3s include the opening cysteine and the closing phenylalanine or tryptophan. D genes are given only for firm matches. The size entry is marked missing in some rows and otherwise reads once, few, many or a size class.

D: TRBD2; J: TRBJ2-3; size: .; V: TRBV28; CDR3: CASSPGGDLDTQYF; DNA: TGTGCCAGCAGTCCGGGAGGCGATTTAGATACGCAGTATTTT
D: .; J: TRBJ2-1; size: .; V: TRBV6-4; CDR3: CGRPGPILGNEQFF; DNA: TGTGGGAGGCCGGGGCCTATTCTTGGCAATGAGCAGTTCTTC
D: .; J: TRBJ2-2; size: .; V: TRBV9; CDR3: CASSAQYTGSGELFF; DNA: TGTGCCAGCAGCGCACAATATACAGGCTCCGGGGAGCTGTTTTTT
D: TRBD1; J: TRBJ1-4; size: few; V: TRBV28; CDR3: CASSPLGQGVRNEKLFF; DNA: TGTGCCAGCAGTCCCCTTGGACAGGGGGTGAGGAATGAAAAACTGTTTTTT
D: .; J: TRBJ2-3; size: .; V: TRBV6-2/TRBV6-3; CDR3: CASSYSFKRGGTDTQYF; DNA: TGTGCCAGCAGTTACTCGTTTAAGAGGGGGGGCACAGATACGCAGTATTTT
D: .; J: TRBJ2-3; size: .; V: TRBV20-1; CDR3: CSASGGNTDTQYF; DNA: TGCAGTGCTAGTGGAGGAAACACAGATACGCAGTATTTT
D: .; J: TRBJ1-4; size: .; V: TRBV14; CDR3: CASSHGSVNEKLFF; DNA: TGTGCCAGCAGCCATGGGAGCGTTAATGAAAAACTGTTTTTT
D: .; J: TRBJ1-2; size: once; V: TRBV4-2; CDR3: CASSQDGRISNYGYTF; DNA: TGTGCCAGCAGCCAAGATGGGCGGATCTCTAACTATGGCTACACCTTC
D: .; J: TRBJ1-2; size: .; V: TRBV7-9; CDR3: CASSLASIYGYTF; DNA: TGTGCCAGCAGCTTAGCCAGTATTTATGGCTACACCTTC
D: TRBD2; J: TRBJ2-2; size: few; V: TRBV6-6; CDR3: CASSSGLAAGELFF; DNA: TGTGCCAGCAGTTCGGGACTAGCTGCCGGGGAGCTGTTTTTT
D: .; J: TRBJ2-3; size: .; V: TRBV20-1; CDR3: CSVYRFDTQYF; DNA: TGCAGTGTTTACAGGTTTGATACGCAGTATTTT
D: TRBD1; J: TRBJ2-2; size: .; V: TRBV7-2; CDR3: CASSTTGGPGELFF; DNA: TGTGCCAGCAGTACTACAGGGGGCCCCGGGGAGCTGTTTTTT
D: .; J: TRBJ2-7; size: .; V: TRBV30; CDR3: CAWSPRQYLEQYF; DNA: TGTGCCTGGAGCCCGCGCCAGTACCTCGAGCAGTACTTC
D: .; J: TRBJ1-6; size: .; V: TRBV7-2; CDR3: CASSPRGLAAYNSPLHF; DNA: TGTGCCAGCAGCCCCCGCGGACTCGCTGCCTATAATTCACCCCTCCACTTT
D: .; J: TRBJ2-6; size: .; V: TRBV6-5; CDR3: CASQAGPGANVLTF; DNA: TGTGCCAGCCAGGCGGGACCCGGGGCCAACGTCCTGACTTTC
D: .; J: TRBJ1-1; size: once; V: TRBV5-1; CDR3: CASSLGGGRTEAFF; DNA: TGCGCCAGCAGCTTGGGTGGAGGGCGCACTGAAGCTTTCTTT
D: .; J: TRBJ1-4; size: .; V: TRBV25-1; CDR3: CASSEKGRRNEKLFF; DNA: TGTGCCAGCAGTGAAAAGGGACGCCGTAATGAAAAACTGTTTTTT
D: .; J: TRBJ2-2; size: .; V: TRBV27; CDR3: CASSSPGVAGELFF; DNA: TGTGCCAGCAGTTCCCCGGGGGTGGCCGGGGAGCTGTTTTTT
D: .; J: TRBJ1-5; size: .; V: TRBV7-2; CDR3: CASSLSRGDQPQHF; DNA: TGTGCCAGCAGCTTAAGTCGGGGAGATCAGCCCCAGCATTTT
D: .; J: TRBJ2-1; size: .; V: TRBV4-1; CDR3: CASSQPVATYNEQFF; DNA: TGCGCCAGCAGCCAACCCGTGGCTACCTACAATGAGCAGTTCTTC
D: .; J: TRBJ1-6; size: few; V: TRBV6-2/TRBV6-3; CDR3: CASSYRDNSPLHF; DNA: TGTGCCAGCAGTTACAGGGATAATTCACCCCTCCACTTT
D: TRBD2; J: TRBJ2-2; size: .; V: TRBV5-4; CDR3: CASSTRTSANTGELFF; DNA: TGTGCCAGCAGCACCCGGACTAGCGCGAACACCGGGGAGCTGTTTTTT
D: .; J: TRBJ2-5; size: .; V: TRBV7-6; CDR3: CASSDPQETQYF; DNA: TGTGCCAGCAGCGACCCGCAAGAGACCCAGTACTTC
D: .; J: TRBJ1-2; size: .; V: TRBV6-5; CDR3: CASSYPDGYGYTF; DNA: TGTGCCAGCAGTTATCCGGACGGTTATGGCTACACCTTC
D: .; J: TRBJ1-4; size: .; V: TRBV10-2; CDR3: CASSEGRDEKLFF; DNA: TGCGCCAGCAGTGAGGGCAGGGATGAAAAACTGTTTTTT
D: .; J: TRBJ1-2; size: .; V: TRBV28; CDR3: CAAGLPAGYGYTF; DNA: TGTGCTGCCGGCCTACCGGCGGGGTATGGCTACACCTTC
D: .; J: TRBJ1-1; size: .; V: TRBV19; CDR3: CASSIRQMNTEAFF; DNA: TGTGCCAGTAGTATTCGGCAGATGAACACTGAAGCTTTCTTT
D: .; J: TRBJ1-2; size: .; V: TRBV28; CDR3: CASSSLGSGYTF; DNA: TGTGCCAGCAGTTCGCTAGGAAGTGGCTACACCTTC
D: .; J: TRBJ2-1; size: .; V: TRBV4-3; CDR3: CASSQRNGESHNEQFF; DNA: TGCGCCAGCAGCCAAAGGAACGGAGAGTCCCACAATGAGCAGTTCTTC
D: .; J: TRBJ2-3; size: .; V: TRBV11-2; CDR3: CASSLYDFGATRPDTQYF; DNA: TGTGCCAGCAGCTTATATGATTTCGGGGCCACCCGCCCAGATACGCAGTATTTT
D: TRBD1; J: TRBJ1-6; size: .; V: TRBV7-2; CDR3: CASSPGQPNSPLHF; DNA: TGTGCCAGCAGCCCGGGACAGCCTAATTCACCCCTCCACTTT
D: TRBD1; J: TRBJ1-1; size: .; V: TRBV2; CDR3: CASSDATGGRPEAFF; DNA: TGTGCCAGCAGTGACGCGACAGGGGGACGGCCTGAAGCTTTCTTT
D: TRBD1; J: TRBJ1-4; size: .; V: TRBV29-1; CDR3: CSGGQGEKLFF; DNA: TGCAGCGGGGGACAGGGTGAAAAACTGTTTTTT
D: .; J: TRBJ1-2; size: .; V: TRBV21-1; CDR3: CASTTRTGSLDGYTF; DNA: TGTGCCAGCACCACTCGGACAGGGAGTTTAGATGGCTACACCTTC
D: TRBD2; J: TRBJ2-1; size: .; V: TRBV7-9; CDR3: CASSLRVLAGGLNEQFF; DNA: TGTGCCAGCAGCCTCCGGGTACTAGCGGGGGGGCTGAATGAGCAGTTCTTC
D: .; J: TRBJ2-7; size: .; V: TRBV21-1; CDR3: CASSKVEGSGGSYEQYF; DNA: TGTGCCAGCAGCAAAGTAGAGGGTAGCGGGGGATCCTACGAGCAGTACTTC
D: TRBD2; J: TRBJ2-1; size: .; V: TRBV7-3; CDR3: CASSFHAGAVNEQFF; DNA: TGTGCCAGCAGCTTTCATGCGGGAGCGGTCAATGAGCAGTTCTTC
D: .; J: TRBJ1-6; size: .; V: TRBV7-9; CDR3: CASSPMSSPLHF; DNA: TGTGCCAGCAGCCCGATGTCCTCACCCCTCCACTTT
D: .; J: TRBJ1-1; size: once; V: TRBV3-1/TRBV3-2; CDR3: CASSLRQVTSEAFF; DNA: TGTGCCAGCAGCCTTAGACAAGTGACCTCTGAAGCTTTCTTT
D: TRBD2; J: TRBJ2-5; size: .; V: TRBV6-1; CDR3: CASSELAGGPETQYF; DNA: TGTGCCAGCAGTGAACTAGCGGGGGGGCCAGAGACCCAGTACTTC
D: TRBD1; J: TRBJ1-1; size: .; V: TRBV2; CDR3: CASLREKGAGKAFF; DNA: TGTGCCAGCCTTCGAGAGAAGGGGGCAGGCAAAGCTTTCTTT
D: .; J: TRBJ1-6; size: .; V: TRBV9; CDR3: CASSSRGGLESPNSPLHF; DNA: TGTGCCAGCAGTTCCCGAGGGGGGCTCGAGAGCCCGAATTCACCCCTCCACTTT
D: .; J: TRBJ1-2; size: .; V: TRBV7-2; CDR3: CASSLASDGGGYTF; DNA: TGTGCCAGCAGCTTAGCCTCAGATGGGGGTGGCTACACCTTC
D: .; J: TRBJ2-3; size: .; V: TRBV2; CDR3: CASSETRDTQYF; DNA: TGTGCCAGCAGTGAGACCCGGGACACGCAGTATTTT
D: .; J: TRBJ2-2; size: .; V: TRBV7-7; CDR3: CASSREPTGELFF; DNA: TGTGCTAGCAGCCGCGAACCCACCGGGGAGCTGTTTTTT
D: .; J: TRBJ2-4; size: .; V: TRBV28; CDR3: CASGAQGAKNIQYF; DNA: TGTGCCAGCGGAGCCCAGGGGGCCAAAAACATTCAGTACTTC
D: TRBD1; J: TRBJ1-4; size: .; V: TRBV7-9; CDR3: CASSPISGTELFF; DNA: TGTGCCAGCAGCCCGATAAGCGGGACAGAACTGTTTTTT